The text below deals with one T cell receptor beta chain. J lost 8 bases, V lost 1 base, and 7 bases had no gene match. This CDR3 comprises 15 residues. Germline V gene lookup returns CDR1 SGHTA and CDR2 FQGTGA. The data originate from a study of shared clonotypes between healthy human individuals. Assay: immunoSEQ multiplex PCR; the TCRdb copy retains only in-frame clones and omits some. The table has around 1.4 million clones, around 98.5% seen once. Sequencing used naive CD4+ T cells sorted from blood. Subset of the sample: CD45RA+ positively selected. J is TRBJ1-2 and V is TRBV7-3; 10 nucleotides align to TRBD1. This TCR derives from a man aged 25 to 40 in good health. DNA for the CDR3: TGTGCCAGCAGCTTAAAGGGGACAGGGGTAGAAGGCTACACCTTC. Amino acid sequence: CASSLKGTGVEGYTF. The whole variable domain, remainder taken from reference TRBV7-3 and TRBJ1-2, is GAGVSQTPSNKVTEKGKYVELRCDPISGHTALYWYRQSLGQGPEFLIYFQGTGAADDSGLPNDRFFAVRPEGSVSTLKIQRTERGDSAVYLCASSLKGTGVEGYTFGSGTRLTVV.